This TCR beta chain is from a study of OX40 agonist ivuxolimab in advanced cancers. Clones were sequenced by immunoSEQ multiplex PCR, and TCRdb holds only the in-frame ones, with some missing. The data hold roughly 70,000 clones, with about 80% observed a single time. This specimen consisted of CD4+ or CD8+ T cells sorted from blood, obtained in a trial of the OX40 agonist ivuxolimab. This sequence originates from an adult with an advanced solid tumor such as melanoma, head and neck, liver or kidney cancer.

The CDR3 loop is CAWSLGQGNEKLFF. The DNA of the CDR3 is TGTGCCTGGAGTCTGGGACAGGGGAATGAAAAACTGTTTTTT. The chain combines TRBV30 with TRBJ1-4; 10 bases are shared with TRBD1. CDR3 length: 14 residues. V was clipped by 2 bases and J by 5 bases; unmatched bases: 2. The V gene's germline CDR1 is GTSNPN and CDR2 SVGIG (reference sequence).